These T cell receptor beta chains were read from a single sample in a study of blood T cell repertoires in COVID-19. This table comes from immunoSEQ multiplex PCR, and its TCRdb copy is limited to in-frame clones, with some not included. The table records about 49,000 clones, 65% to 90% of them present only once. Sequenced input: peripheral blood. The source is a woman aged 80 or older with COVID-19, enrolled during active disease. The CDR3 runs from the conserved cysteine through the conserved F or W. D genes are given only for firm matches. Expanded clones get a size class; other rows say once, few or many, or leave the size out.

D gene: TRBD1; J gene: TRBJ2-7; clone size: NA; V gene: TRBV6-2/TRBV6-3; CDR3 protein: CASSDRQGYYEQYF; CDR3 DNA: TGTGCCAGCAGCGACCGACAGGGTTACTACGAGCAGTACTTC
D gene: TRBD2; J gene: TRBJ2-2; clone size: NA; V gene: TRBV28; CDR3 protein: CASSLGGSGTGELFF; CDR3 DNA: TGTGCCAGCAGTTTAGGCGGGAGTGGGACCGGGGAGCTGTTTTTT
D gene: NA; J gene: TRBJ1-2; clone size: NA; V gene: TRBV5-1; CDR3 protein: CASTSFGGSNYGYTF; CDR3 DNA: TGCGCCAGCACCTCGTTTGGAGGTTCAAACTATGGCTACACCTTC
D gene: NA; J gene: TRBJ1-2; clone size: NA; V gene: TRBV27; CDR3 protein: CASSDGTGYGYTF; CDR3 DNA: TGTGCCAGCAGCGACGGGACTGGCTATGGCTACACCTTC
D gene: TRBD1; J gene: TRBJ2-3; clone size: once; V gene: TRBV7-9; CDR3 protein: CASSLGDRGWTDTQYF; CDR3 DNA: TGTGCCAGCAGCTTAGGAGACAGGGGGTGGACAGATACGCAGTATTTT
D gene: TRBD2; J gene: TRBJ2-1; clone size: NA; V gene: TRBV7-8; CDR3 protein: CASSLVPSGSNEQFF; CDR3 DNA: TGTGCCAGCAGCTTAGTGCCTAGCGGGAGTAATGAGCAGTTCTTC
D gene: TRBD2; J gene: TRBJ2-1; clone size: NA; V gene: TRBV19; CDR3 protein: CASSIRSGRTFNEQFF; CDR3 DNA: TGTGCCAGTAGTATAAGGAGCGGGAGGACTTTCAATGAGCAGTTCTTC
D gene: NA; J gene: TRBJ2-2; clone size: NA; V gene: TRBV9; CDR3 protein: CASNPGVYAGELFF; CDR3 DNA: TGTGCCAGCAACCCCGGGGTATATGCCGGGGAGCTGTTTTTT
D gene: NA; J gene: TRBJ1-4; clone size: NA; V gene: TRBV3-1/TRBV3-2; CDR3 protein: CASSNHAEGGEKLFF; CDR3 DNA: TGTGCCAGCAGCAATCACGCTGAGGGAGGGGAAAAACTGTTTTTT
D gene: TRBD2; J gene: TRBJ2-1; clone size: NA; V gene: TRBV10-3; CDR3 protein: CAISDGLAAWQFF; CDR3 DNA: TGTGCCATCAGTGATGGACTAGCGGCTTGGCAGTTCTTC
D gene: NA; J gene: TRBJ1-1; clone size: NA; V gene: TRBV28; CDR3 protein: CASRRMNTEAFF; CDR3 DNA: TGTGCCAGCCGCAGGATGAACACTGAAGCTTTCTTT
D gene: TRBD2; J gene: TRBJ2-1; clone size: NA; V gene: TRBV6-5; CDR3 protein: CASRATSGVNNEQFF; CDR3 DNA: TGTGCCAGCAGAGCTACTAGCGGGGTTAACAATGAGCAGTTCTTC
D gene: TRBD1; J gene: TRBJ1-6; clone size: NA; V gene: TRBV7-6; CDR3 protein: CASSLVPQGGSPLHF; CDR3 DNA: TGTGCCAGCAGCTTAGTCCCACAGGGGGGTTCACCCCTCCACTTT
D gene: TRBD1; J gene: TRBJ1-2; clone size: NA; V gene: TRBV11-2; CDR3 protein: CASSPYKRQGAGGYTF; CDR3 DNA: TGTGCCAGCAGCCCGTATAAAAGACAGGGCGCCGGTGGCTACACCTTC
D gene: TRBD1; J gene: TRBJ1-5; clone size: NA; V gene: TRBV24-1; CDR3 protein: CATSDKAGTGWQPQHF; CDR3 DNA: TGTGCCACCAGTGATAAGGCCGGGACAGGCTGGCAGCCCCAGCATTTT
D gene: NA; J gene: TRBJ1-1; clone size: many; V gene: TRBV10-1; CDR3 protein: CASSPGRGVTEAFF; CDR3 DNA: TGCGCCAGCAGTCCGGGGAGGGGTGTCACTGAAGCTTTCTTT
D gene: TRBD1; J gene: TRBJ1-5; clone size: NA; V gene: TRBV19; CDR3 protein: CASRGQTGEPQHF; CDR3 DNA: TGTGCCAGTCGGGGACAGACCGGGGAGCCCCAGCATTTT
D gene: NA; J gene: TRBJ1-5; clone size: NA; V gene: TRBV28; CDR3 protein: CASSASRTSSHF; CDR3 DNA: TGTGCCAGCAGTGCTTCGAGAACGTCGAGTCATTTT
D gene: TRBD2; J gene: TRBJ2-5; clone size: NA; V gene: TRBV5-1; CDR3 protein: CASSLAGGAQGETQYF; CDR3 DNA: TGCGCCAGCAGCTTGGCGGGGGGGGCGCAGGGAGAGACCCAGTACTTC
D gene: NA; J gene: TRBJ2-1; clone size: NA; V gene: TRBV9; CDR3 protein: CASRPQLASSSYNEQFF; CDR3 DNA: TGTGCCAGCAGACCCCAATTAGCGTCGAGCTCCTACAATGAGCAGTTCTTC
D gene: TRBD2; J gene: TRBJ2-1; clone size: once; V gene: TRBV7-9; CDR3 protein: CATVLASNEQFF; CDR3 DNA: TGTGCCACCGTACTAGCGTCCAATGAGCAGTTCTTC
D gene: NA; J gene: TRBJ2-7; clone size: once; V gene: TRBV14; CDR3 protein: CASSSSHSYEQYF; CDR3 DNA: TGTGCCAGCAGCTCGAGCCACTCCTACGAGCAGTACTTC
D gene: NA; J gene: TRBJ1-4; clone size: NA; V gene: TRBV28; CDR3 protein: CASTTGGIANEKLFF; CDR3 DNA: TGTGCCAGCACCACGGGAGGAATAGCTAATGAAAAACTGTTTTTT
D gene: NA; J gene: TRBJ1-2; clone size: NA; V gene: TRBV6-1; CDR3 protein: CASSERDYGYTF; CDR3 DNA: TGTGCCAGCAGTGAGCGGGACTATGGCTACACCTTC
D gene: NA; J gene: TRBJ2-2; clone size: NA; V gene: TRBV30; CDR3 protein: CAWKSGTPPTGELFF; CDR3 DNA: TGTGCCTGGAAGTCCGGGACTCCACCCACCGGGGAGCTGTTTTTT
D gene: NA; J gene: TRBJ1-2; clone size: NA; V gene: TRBV14; CDR3 protein: CASSRGQSNYGYTF; CDR3 DNA: TGTGCCAGCAGCCGCGGACAGTCTAACTATGGCTACACCTTC
D gene: NA; J gene: TRBJ1-2; clone size: NA; V gene: TRBV6-5; CDR3 protein: CASSYSRGADGYTF; CDR3 DNA: TGTGCCAGCAGTTACTCCCGGGGGGCGGATGGCTACACCTTC
D gene: TRBD1; J gene: TRBJ2-7; clone size: NA; V gene: TRBV19; CDR3 protein: CASSPRDSREQYF; CDR3 DNA: TGTGCCAGTAGTCCTCGGGACAGCCGGGAGCAGTACTTC
D gene: TRBD2; J gene: TRBJ2-1; clone size: NA; V gene: TRBV18; CDR3 protein: CASSRLAGGNEQFF; CDR3 DNA: TGTGCCAGCTCACGACTAGCGGGAGGAAATGAGCAGTTCTTC
D gene: TRBD1; J gene: TRBJ2-7; clone size: NA; V gene: TRBV5-1; CDR3 protein: CASSSTGGTSYEQYF; CDR3 DNA: TGCGCCAGCAGCTCGACAGGGGGAACTTCCTACGAGCAGTACTTC
D gene: NA; J gene: TRBJ2-1; clone size: once; V gene: TRBV5-1; CDR3 protein: CASSAGTFSYNEQFF; CDR3 DNA: TGCGCCAGCAGCGCGGGGACCTTCTCCTACAATGAGCAGTTCTTC
D gene: TRBD2; J gene: TRBJ2-7; clone size: NA; V gene: TRBV3-1/TRBV3-2; CDR3 protein: CASSQVSAGVLRYEQYF; CDR3 DNA: TGTGCCAGCAGCCAAGTTTCCGCGGGGGTTCTCCGCTACGAGCAGTACTTC
D gene: TRBD2; J gene: TRBJ2-7; clone size: NA; V gene: TRBV7-2; CDR3 protein: CASRKSGAYEQYF; CDR3 DNA: TGTGCCAGCAGGAAGAGCGGGGCCTACGAGCAGTACTTC
D gene: NA; J gene: TRBJ2-7; clone size: NA; V gene: TRBV29-1; CDR3 protein: CSVEVGGGYEQYF; CDR3 DNA: TGCAGCGTTGAAGTGGGTGGCGGCTACGAGCAGTACTTC
D gene: NA; J gene: TRBJ1-4; clone size: NA; V gene: TRBV7-8; CDR3 protein: CASSSGGPLNEKLFF; CDR3 DNA: TGTGCCAGCAGCTCCGGGGGACCACTGAATGAAAAACTGTTTTTT
D gene: TRBD2; J gene: TRBJ2-1; clone size: NA; V gene: TRBV3-1/TRBV3-2; CDR3 protein: CASRLEREVGEQFF; CDR3 DNA: TGTGCCAGCAGGCTAGAGCGGGAGGTGGGTGAGCAGTTCTTC
D gene: TRBD1; J gene: TRBJ1-1; clone size: NA; V gene: TRBV6-5; CDR3 protein: CASSFGQAEAFF; CDR3 DNA: TGTGCCAGCAGTTTTGGACAGGCTGAAGCTTTCTTT
D gene: NA; J gene: TRBJ1-4; clone size: NA; V gene: TRBV29-1; CDR3 protein: CSVRDATNEKLFF; CDR3 DNA: TGCAGCGTGAGGGATGCAACTAATGAAAAACTGTTTTTT
D gene: TRBD2; J gene: TRBJ2-7; clone size: NA; V gene: TRBV27; CDR3 protein: CASSLSPRTSGYEQYF; CDR3 DNA: TGTGCCAGCAGTTTATCGCCCCGGACTAGCGGATACGAGCAGTACTTC
D gene: TRBD2; J gene: TRBJ2-3; clone size: few; V gene: TRBV7-2; CDR3 protein: CASSRTSGWADTQYF; CDR3 DNA: TGTGCCAGCAGCCGGACTAGCGGGTGGGCAGATACGCAGTATTTT
D gene: NA; J gene: TRBJ2-6; clone size: few; V gene: TRBV30; CDR3 protein: CAWVRRQGTSGANVLTF; CDR3 DNA: TGTGCCTGGGTCCGCCGGCAGGGAACGTCTGGGGCCAACGTCCTGACTTTC
D gene: TRBD2; J gene: TRBJ2-1; clone size: NA; V gene: TRBV19; CDR3 protein: CASSKLAGTYNEQFF; CDR3 DNA: TGTGCCAGTAGTAAACTAGCGGGAACCTACAATGAGCAGTTCTTC
D gene: NA; J gene: TRBJ1-5; clone size: NA; V gene: TRBV2; CDR3 protein: CASSPGVGLWGNQPQHF; CDR3 DNA: TGTGCCAGCAGCCCCGGGGTAGGGTTGTGGGGCAATCAGCCCCAGCATTTT
D gene: NA; J gene: TRBJ1-5; clone size: NA; V gene: TRBV21-1; CDR3 protein: CARRVVRTQPQHF; CDR3 DNA: TGTGCCAGGAGGGTGGTTAGGACTCAGCCCCAGCATTTT
D gene: NA; J gene: TRBJ2-6; clone size: NA; V gene: TRBV11-2; CDR3 protein: CASSSAEGSTSGANVLTF; CDR3 DNA: TGTGCCAGCAGCTCCGCCGAGGGATCCACCTCTGGGGCCAACGTCCTGACTTTC
D gene: TRBD2; J gene: TRBJ2-1; clone size: NA; V gene: TRBV3-1/TRBV3-2; CDR3 protein: CASSRGTSGYNEQFF; CDR3 DNA: TGTGCCAGCAGCCGCGGGACTAGCGGGTACAATGAGCAGTTCTTC
D gene: TRBD2; J gene: TRBJ2-3; clone size: NA; V gene: TRBV27; CDR3 protein: CASSLQRKTSGRTDTQYF; CDR3 DNA: TGTGCCAGCAGTTTGCAGCGTAAGACTAGCGGGAGAACAGATACGCAGTATTTT
D gene: NA; J gene: TRBJ2-7; clone size: NA; V gene: TRBV12-3/TRBV12-4; CDR3 protein: CASSLGHYEQYF; CDR3 DNA: TGTGCCAGCAGTTTGGGGCACTACGAGCAGTACTTC
D gene: NA; J gene: TRBJ2-6; clone size: NA; V gene: TRBV5-1; CDR3 protein: CASSLAGGGYTLGANVLTF; CDR3 DNA: TGCGCCAGCAGCTTGGCCGGAGGCGGGTATACTCTGGGCGCCAACGTCCTGACTTTC
D gene: NA; J gene: TRBJ2-7; clone size: NA; V gene: TRBV9; CDR3 protein: CASSVGPGGEQYF; CDR3 DNA: TGTGCCAGCAGCGTAGGCCCCGGAGGCGAGCAGTACTTC
D gene: TRBD2; J gene: TRBJ2-7; clone size: NA; V gene: TRBV20-1; CDR3 protein: CSASTSGSYEQYF; CDR3 DNA: TGCAGTGCTAGTACTAGCGGGAGCTACGAGCAGTACTTC
D gene: TRBD2; J gene: TRBJ2-1; clone size: NA; V gene: TRBV7-9; CDR3 protein: CASSFIAGVTYNEQFF; CDR3 DNA: TGTGCCAGCAGCTTTATAGCGGGAGTTACCTACAATGAGCAGTTCTTC
D gene: TRBD1; J gene: TRBJ1-6; clone size: NA; V gene: TRBV25-1; CDR3 protein: CASRMGQGYSPLHF; CDR3 DNA: TGTGCCAGTAGGATGGGACAGGGATATTCACCCCTCCACTTT